One TCR beta chain is described in this entry. This sample was taken from a study of regulatory T cells in long-lasting Graves disease. Time point in this sample: newly diagnosed GD, antithyroid drugs for less than 3 months. Researchers made the TCR library from RNA that was extracted from PBMCs. Construction of TCR beta libraries relied on iRepertoire HTBI primers and on Arm-PCR targeting CDR3 regions. TCRdb recomputed calls from the multiplex PCR reads with MiXCR, one row per CDR3 protein. The profile shows about 620,000 distinct CDR3 sequences, 15% to 20% of them singletons. Looked up from germline, CDR1 is MGHRA and CDR2 is YSYEKL. V lost 2 bases and J lost 10; bases outside the gene matches: 9. This CDR3 contains 16 residues. These same data were also listed under a study on T cells in Graves' hyperthyroidism and ophthalmopathy. This second study says: Not enrolled were patients with uncontrolled infection, other autoimmune disease, pregnancy or lactation. Every diagnosis used clinical symptoms, serum thyroxine and TRAb, thyroid ultrasound and orbital computed tomography. Ophthalmopathy was distinguished from stable hyperthyroidism by 13 V-J signatures.

Sequencing was performed on peripheral blood mononuclear cells (PBMCs), taken at new diagnosis, from a patient treated with antithyroid drugs. The J gene is TRBJ1-6, the V gene TRBV4-1; the match to TRBD1 covers 9 bases. The receptor was isolated from a woman aged 25 to 39 with Graves disease. CDR3: CASSQTGTGFRSPLHF. CDR3 DNA sequence: TGCGCCAGCAGCCAAACCGGGACAGGGTTCCGGTCACCCCTCCACTTT.